The TCR beta chain under discussion was sequenced for a study of blood T cell repertoires in COVID-19. Trimming pared 2 bases from V and 5 bases from J, leaving 14 bases between. This CDR3 is 15 amino acids long. Germline values: CDR1 ENHRY, CDR2 SYGVKD. Sequencing used immunoSEQ multiplex PCR; TCRdb keeps in-frame clones, though not all of them. The top ten clones hold approximately 2.2% of a sample with around 280,000 clones, approximately 83% of them seen once. This clone was found many times. The chain joins TRBV10-3 to TRBJ2-3, with a possible D match to TRBD1 (6 bases). The sequenced material came from peripheral blood. The TCR comes from a woman in her twenties or thirties who had recovered from COVID-19. In nucleotides, the CDR3 is TGTGCCATCAGTGAGGGTGGACGGGACAAAGATACGCAGTATTTT. Protein: CAISEGGRDKDTQYF.